Listed here are 31 T cell receptor beta chains from one sample, sequenced in a study of blood T cell repertoires in COVID-19. Assay: immunoSEQ multiplex PCR; the TCRdb copy retains only in-frame clones and omits some. The sample has around 30,000 clones, about 70% seen once. The sequencing sample was made of peripheral blood. The receptors shown here come from a human donor in a cohort sampled during active COVID-19.

The J gene is TRBJ2-7, the V gene TRBV6-1, with D maybe TRBD2 (6 bases). The CDR3 extends over 15 amino acids. The V end lost 2 bases, the J end lost 3 bases, and 14 bases lay between the germline ends. In germline, CDR1 is MNHNS, CDR2 SASEGT. The CDR3 reads CASSESVSGGYEQYF. The CDR3 coding sequence is TGTGCCAGCAGTGAATCGGTTAGCGGCGGCTACGAGCAGTACTTC.

The rearrangement joins TRBV29-1 to TRBJ2-2; 11 bases align to TRBD2. CDR3 length: 14 amino acids. V lost 5 bases, J lost 5 bases, and 4 bases stayed unmatched. The germline V gene encodes CDR1 SQVTM and CDR2 ANQGSEA. The DNA for the CDR3 is TGCAGCGTTACTAGCGGGGGAAAAACCGGGGAGCTGTTTTTT. Amino acids: CSVTSGGKTGELFF.

V is TRBV2 and J is TRBJ1-2; possibly TRBD1 for D (6 bases). Germline loops: CDR1 SNHLY, CDR2 FYNNEI. Trimming stripped 1 base from V and 7 bases from J, with 16 bases between. The CDR3 runs to 15 residues. CDR3 residues: CASSEGTVRRGGYTF. DNA of the CDR3: TGTGCCAGCAGTGAAGGGACAGTTCGGAGAGGTGGCTACACCTTC.

This clone has a handful of counts. The V and J genes are TRBV9 and TRBJ2-2; D call uncertain. The CDR3 extends over 15 amino acids. V gave up 1 base and J gave up 3 bases, with 10 bases separating them. Germline V gives CDR1 SGDLS, CDR2 YYNGEE. In DNA form, the CDR3 reads TGTGCCAGCAGCGTAATGCTAGTTGACACCGGGGAGCTGTTTTTT. This codes for CASSVMLVDTGELFF.

This sequence joins TRBV19 and TRBJ1-2; D remains ambiguous. Trimming took 6 bases from V and 4 from J, leaving 15 bases between them. The CDR3 is 14 residues long. Germline V gives CDR1 LNHDA, CDR2 SQIVND (reference sequence). The CDR3 spells CASRDWKETYGYTF. The CDR3 nucleotides read TGTGCCAGTAGAGATTGGAAGGAGACCTATGGCTACACCTTC. The full variable domain, its missing parts supplied by reference TRBV19 and TRBJ1-2, is DGGITQSPKYLFRKEGQNVTLSCEQNLNHDAMYWYRQDPGQGLRLIYYSQIVNDFQKGDIAEGYSVSREKKESFPLTVTSAQKNPTAFYLCASRDWKETYGYTFGSGTRLTVV.

The chain is built from TRBV6-5 and TRBJ2-5; 8 bases match TRBD1. V lost 6 bases and J lost 4; bases outside the gene matches: 1. The CDR3 consists of 12 residues. The germline gives CDR1 MNHEY, CDR2 SVGAGI. CDR3 in amino acids: CASRDRVETQYF. DNA of the CDR3: TGTGCCAGCAGGGACAGGGTAGAGACCCAGTACTTC.

The chain links TRBV12-3 or TRBV12-4 to TRBJ1-2, with 7 bases fitting TRBD1. The CDR3 totals 13 residues. The V segment lost 4 bases and the J segment 7 bases; nucleotides outside the gene matches: 6. CDR3 in DNA: TGTGCCAGCAGTTCTACAGGGGCTCGTGGCTACACCTTC. Its protein is CASSSTGARGYTF.

This chain joins TRBV5-1 and TRBJ2-1; 12 bases are a match to TRBD2. The CDR3 totals 15 residues. Trimming removed 3 bases from V and 6 bases from J; junction bases left unmatched: 4. Per germline, CDR1 SGHRS and CDR2 YFSETQ. The CDR3 region has the DNA TGCGCCAGCAGCTCGACTAGCGGGAGTCTCAATGAGCAGTTCTTC. Protein sequence: CASSSTSGSLNEQFF. The entire variable domain, with the rest obtained from reference TRBV5-1 and TRBJ2-1, is as follows: KAGVTQTPRYLIKTRGQQVTLSCSPISGHRSVSWYQQTPGQGLQFLFEYFSETQRNKGNFPGRFSGRQFSNSRSEMNVSTLELGDSALYLCASSSTSGSLNEQFFGPGTRLTVL.

The chain joins TRBV28 to TRBJ2-3; 8 bases align to TRBD2. There are 15 residues in the CDR3. V shed 5 bases, J shed 0 bases, and the junction held 4 bases outside the gene matches. Germline assignment: CDR1 MDHEN and CDR2 SYDVKM. CDR3: CASSLSGTSTDTQYF. The CDR3 coding sequence is TGTGCCAGCAGTCTTAGCGGGACTAGCACAGATACGCAGTATTTT. Full variable domain (missing parts from reference TRBV28 and TRBJ2-3): DVKVTQSSRYLVKRTGEKVFLECVQDMDHENMFWYRQDPGLGLRLIYFSYDVKMKEKGDIPEGYSVSREKKERFSLILESASTNQTSMYLCASSLSGTSTDTQYFGPGTRLTVL.

J is TRBJ1-2 and V is TRBV29-1; unclear D gene. The germline CDR1 and CDR2 sequences are SQVTM and ANQGSEA. The V end lost 3 bases, the J end lost 5 bases, and 13 bases lay between the germline ends. This CDR3 has 13 residues. Here the CDR3 reads CSVETATNYGYTF. In DNA form, the CDR3 reads TGCAGCGTTGAGACCGCGACAAATTATGGCTACACCTTC.

The rearrangement joins TRBV5-1 to TRBJ1-2; maybe TRBD1 (5 bases). V dropped 4 bases and J dropped 4 bases, with 17 bases sitting between them. CDR1 SGHRS and CDR2 YFSETQ come from the germline V gene. The CDR3 has 15 residues. CDR3 sequence (DNA): TGCGCCAGCAGCCCTACGATGGGGCCGGCCTATGGCTACACCTTC. This encodes CASSPTMGPAYGYTF.

This clone appeared once. The chain couples TRBV2 to TRBJ2-3, with 11 bases matching TRBD2. This CDR3 contains 16 residues. Germline V lookup: CDR1 SNHLY, CDR2 FYNNEI. V lost 0 bases and J lost 6; bases outside the gene matches: 5. The CDR3 DNA is TGTGCCAGCAGTGAAGCGCGACTAGCGGGGACGGATACGCAGTATTTT. Its protein is CASSEARLAGTDTQYF.

Only a few counts were recorded for this clone. V and J are TRBV29-1 and TRBJ1-5; 7 nucleotides align to TRBD1. Looked up from germline, CDR1 is SQVTM and CDR2 is ANQGSEA. Trimming at V came to 4 bases and at J to 11 bases, leaving 14 bases not matched to a gene. This CDR3 comprises 14 residues. The CDR3 DNA sequence: TGCAGCGTTGCCGGGCAGGGAGCAGGGGGTGCCCAGCATTTT. Translating it yields CSVAGQGAGGAQHF.

The chain is built from TRBV6-4 and TRBJ2-3, with 10 bases aligning to TRBD2. CDR1 and CDR2 (germline): MRHNA, SNTAGT. Unmatched junction bases numbered 10, after V lost 5 bases and J lost 5 bases. This CDR3 is 16 amino acids long. Written as DNA, the CDR3 is TGTGCCAGCAGTCCTCTCCCAGCGGGAGGGTTAGATACGCAGTATTTT. This codes for CASSPLPAGGLDTQYF.

The J gene is TRBJ1-5, the V gene TRBV30, with D possibly TRBD1 on 5 matching bases. Germline V gives CDR1 GTSNPN, CDR2 SVGIG (reference sequence). The ends were cut back, 0 bases at V and 4 bases at J, with 16 bases in the middle. The CDR3 extends over 16 amino acids. Here the CDR3 reads CAWSVRYSRTNQPQHF. CDR3 in DNA: TGTGCCTGGAGTGTAAGGTATTCCCGGACAAATCAGCCCCAGCATTTT.

The gene calls are TRBV6-1 and TRBJ2-7; TRBD2 aligns across 13 bases. Trimming took 4 bases from V and 4 from J; bases not matched to a gene: 7. CDR3 length equals 16 residues. CDR1 and CDR2 from the germline V gene are MNHNS and SASEGT. The CDR3 DNA reads TGTGCCAGCAGTGCCTCCGGGACTAGCGGGATTTACGAGCAGTACTTC. This gives the protein CASSASGTSGIYEQYF.

The J gene is TRBJ1-3, the V gene TRBV6-5; D remains unclear. CDR3 length: 15 residues. Germline V gene data show CDR1 as MNHEY and CDR2 as SVGAGI. V lost 6 bases to trimming and J lost 0 bases, with 12 bases between them. The CDR3 sequence is CASRPTRDSGNTIYF. CDR3 DNA sequence: TGTGCCAGCAGGCCCACGCGGGACTCTGGAAACACCATATATTTT.

The chain is built from TRBV20-1 and TRBJ2-7; D uncertain. Trimming removed 6 bases from V and 4 bases from J, with 10 bases in between. Germline CDR1 reads DFQATT; CDR2 reads SNEGSKA (reference sequence). This CDR3 comprises 11 residues. CDR3 sequence: CSAQRTYEQYF. DNA of the CDR3: TGCAGTGCCCAGCGTACGTACGAGCAGTACTTC.

The genes are TRBV12-3 or TRBV12-4 and TRBJ1-2; D call uncertain. V was cut by 5 bases and J by 6 bases, with 13 bases left in between. This CDR3 region has 13 residues. CDR3 sequence: CASSPSREDGYTF. The CDR3 DNA reads as TGTGCCAGCAGTCCGTCTAGGGAGGATGGCTACACCTTC.

This chain connects TRBV9 to TRBJ2-2, with 10 bases fitting TRBD2. Germline V gives CDR1 SGDLS, CDR2 YYNGEE. V lost 4 bases, J lost 7 bases, and 10 bases stayed unmatched. The CDR3 totals 16 residues. The CDR3 sequence is CASSMGRLAGVGELFF. The CDR3 coding sequence is TGTGCCAGCAGCATGGGTCGGCTAGCGGGGGTCGGGGAGCTGTTTTTT.

The chain uses TRBV7-8 and TRBJ1-6; 10 bases are shared with TRBD1. The CDR3 is 14 residues long. The germline V gene encodes CDR1 SGHVS and CDR2 FQNEAQ. Trimming at V came to 8 bases and at J to 10 bases, leaving 8 bases not matched to a gene. CDR3 sequence (DNA): TGTGCCAGCTACTTGGGACAGGGGAACTCACCCCTCCACTTT. Protein: CASYLGQGNSPLHF.

This clone has more than one count but fewer than ten. The chain joins TRBV9 to TRBJ1-5; 8 bases fit TRBD1. The CDR3 totals 15 residues. V lost 5 bases, J lost 7 bases, and 11 bases stayed unmatched. Germline loops: CDR1 SGDLS, CDR2 YYNGEE. As DNA, the CDR3 is TGTGCCAGCAGTGCACTAGGACAGGGAGGGCAGCCCCAGCATTTT. Protein sequence: CASSALGQGGQPQHF. Full variable domain (missing parts from reference TRBV9 and TRBJ1-5): DSGVTQTPKHLITATGQRVTLRCSPRSGDLSVYWYQQSLDQGLQFLIQYYNGEERAKGNILERFSAQQFPDLHSELNLSSLELGDSALYFCASSALGQGGQPQHFGDGTRLSIL.

The chain joins TRBV24-1 to TRBJ2-3; no clear D gene. Trimming removed 5 bases from V and 0 bases from J, with 2 bases in between. This CDR3 has 12 amino acids. CDR1 and CDR2 from the germline V gene are KGHDR and SFDVKD. The chain's CDR3 is CATSASTDTQYF. DNA for the CDR3: TGTGCCACCAGTGCAAGCACAGATACGCAGTATTTT.

The chain links TRBV5-1 to TRBJ2-1, with D perhaps TRBD1 (5 bases). The germline gives CDR1 SGHRS, CDR2 YFSETQ. Trimming removed 7 bases at V and 0 bases at J, with 11 bases between. CDR3 length: 14 amino acids. The CDR3: CASSSDISYNEQFF. Here the CDR3 DNA reads TGCGCCAGCTCCTCGGACATCTCCTACAATGAGCAGTTCTTC.

This clone was observed a handful of times. The rearrangement uses TRBV11-3 and TRBJ2-5, with TRBD1 as a possible D gene (6 bases). Trimming removed 1 base from V and 2 bases from J, with 11 bases in between. CDR3 size: 15 residues. Germline values: CDR1 SGHNT, CDR2 YENEEA. The CDR3 here is CASSLGGLEQETQYF. CDR3 in DNA: TGTGCCAGCAGCTTAGGGGGGCTGGAACAAGAGACCCAGTACTTC.

This clone was found a few times. The rearrangement links TRBV2 to TRBJ2-7; no reliable D call. The CDR3 contains 12 residues. The germline V gene has CDR1 SNHLY and CDR2 FYNNEI. With 6 bases removed from V and 3 bases from J, the gap between germline ends came to 9 bases. CDR3 DNA: TGTGCCAGCAGGAACATTGTCTACGAGCAGTACTTC. Translating it yields CASRNIVYEQYF. Together with reference TRBV2 and TRBJ2-7, the CDR3 gives the full variable domain: EPEVTQTPSHQVTQMGQEVILRCVPISNHLYFYWYRQILGQKVEFLVSFYNNEISEKSEIFDDQFSVERPDGSNFTLKIRSTKLEDSAMYFCASRNIVYEQYFGPGTRLTVT.

The CDR3 DNA reads TGTGCCATCAGTGAACAGGGTAACGGCTACAATGAGCAGTTCTTC. It translates to CAISEQGNGYNEQFF. The chain has TRBV10-3 and TRBJ2-1, with a possible D match to TRBD1 (6 bases). Germline-derived CDR1 and CDR2 are ENHRY and SYGVKD. The CDR3 length is 15 residues. V lost 3 bases to trimming and J lost 3 bases, with 12 bases between them.

This sequence joins TRBV11-3 and TRBJ2-3, with 9 bases lining up with TRBD2. Germline values: CDR1 SGHNT, CDR2 YENEEA. This CDR3 contains 15 residues. Trimming cost V 1 base and J 4 bases; bases outside gene matches: 3. The CDR3 protein is CASSLVAGASDTQYF. The CDR3 DNA reads TGTGCCAGCAGCTTAGTAGCGGGGGCCTCAGATACGCAGTATTTT.

This rearrangement joins TRBV18 to TRBJ2-7; 9 nucleotides line up with TRBD2. Germline assignment: CDR1 KGHSH and CDR2 LQKENI. The CDR3 is 15 amino acids. V lost 3 bases and J lost 6; bases outside the gene matches: 9. DNA for the CDR3: TGTGCCAGCTCACCCACTAGCGGGTCGGCCGGCGAGCAGTACTTC. Translating gives CASSPTSGSAGEQYF.

The rearrangement uses TRBV19 and TRBJ1-2; no firm D call. The V end lost 4 bases, the J end lost 3 bases, and 9 bases lay between the germline ends. Germline V gene data show CDR1 as LNHDA and CDR2 as SQIVND (reference sequence). The CDR3 has 13 residues. Here the CDR3 DNA reads TGTGCCAGTAGTAGGGAGTCCCACTATGGCTACACCTTC. Amino acid sequence: CASSRESHYGYTF.

CDR3 in amino acids: CASSVAGAGGLETQYF. The CDR3 DNA sequence: TGTGCCAGCAGCGTAGCTGGGGCGGGGGGTTTAGAGACCCAGTACTTC. The chain carries TRBV9 and TRBJ2-5; 8 positions agree with TRBD2. The CDR3 has 16 residues. After removal of 0 bases from V and 4 bases from J, the junction contained 8 bases not matched to a gene. Germline V CDR1 and CDR2: SGDLS, YYNGEE.